Listed below are T cell receptor beta chains from one sample, sequenced in a study of immune characteristics of hereditary and idiopathic chronic pancreatitis. Sequenced by immunoSEQ multiplex PCR; TCRdb stores in-frame clones only, minus some. Counted here are approximately 6,000 clones, about 70% occurring once; the ten biggest clones make up approximately 7.4%. Sequenced material: pancreas tissue with hereditary chronic pancreatitis. Receptor source: a human donor with chronic pancreatitis. Each CDR3 is given with its conserved first and last residue. A D gene is named only where the DNA matches it firmly. Rows may omit the clone size; those that give it use once, few, many or a size class.

J | D | size | V | DNA | CDR3
TRBJ1-5 | NA | NA | TRBV6-6 | TGTGCCAGCGGCCAGGACGGAAATCAGCCCCAGCATTTT | CASGQDGNQPQHF
TRBJ2-7 | NA | large | TRBV7-6 | TGTGCCAGCAGCTTTACAGCCCCGTTTACCACTCCCTACGAGCAGTACTTC | CASSFTAPFTTPYEQYF
TRBJ2-1 | NA | few | TRBV5-1 | TGCGCCAGCAAGACTACTAGCCGGAATGAGCAGTTCTTC | CASKTTSRNEQFF
TRBJ1-4 | NA | few | TRBV18 | TGTGCCAGCTCACCTCAGCCGGCGGATAATGAAAAACTGTTTTTT | CASSPQPADNEKLFF
TRBJ1-1 | NA | NA | TRBV7-9 | TGTGCCAGCAGCCCGAACAGTCTGAACACTGAAGCTTTCTTT | CASSPNSLNTEAFF
TRBJ2-3 | TRBD2 | few | TRBV5-5 | TGTGCCAGCAGATTAGCGGGGGGGAGCACAGATACGCAGTATTTT | CASRLAGGSTDTQYF
TRBJ1-5 | NA | NA | TRBV2 | TGTGCCAGCAGTGCGGGACGGAACAATCAGCCCCAGCATTTT | CASSAGRNNQPQHF
TRBJ1-2 | NA | few | TRBV7-9 | TGTGCCAGCAGCTTGGGGATCGACGGTCATGGCTACACCTTC | CASSLGIDGHGYTF
TRBJ1-3 | NA | NA | TRBV3-1/TRBV3-2 | TGTGCCAGCAGCCAAGATACCACGGCTGGAAACACCATATATTTT | CASSQDTTAGNTIYF
TRBJ2-3 | TRBD1 | NA | TRBV2 | TGTGCCAGCAGTGAATGGGGGACAGGGGGCGCTTTTGATACGCAGTATTTT | CASSEWGTGGAFDTQYF
TRBJ2-5 | TRBD1 | few | TRBV19 | TGTGCCAGTAGTGCCACGACAGGGGTAGAGACCCAGTACTTC | CASSATTGVETQYF